This section outlines one T cell receptor (beta chain) sequence together with its context. V shed 4 bases and J shed 4 bases, with 13 bases lying between them. There are 14 residues in the CDR3. The germline V gene encodes CDR1 SGHTA and CDR2 FQGNSA. The data belong to a study of blood T cell repertoires in COVID-19. About the research overall: The study drew acute and convalescent COVID-19 samples from the United States, Italy and Spain. Sample material is recorded as cDNA or gDNA derived from T cells, B-cell-depleted T cells, or PBMCs.

As originally analysed: Scientists estimated how many nucleated cells there were by amplifying reference gene primers. Clones were sequenced by immunoSEQ multiplex PCR, and TCRdb holds only the in-frame ones, with some missing. V and J calls and clone size are copied from that table; D and trimming were computed from the DNA. This sample has 230,000 or so clones, with roughly nine tenths found just once. For recovered donors of Cohort 3, there were two negative PCRs, clearance, or symptom resolution. Sequences were obtained from PBMCs or T cells enriched from blood (not recorded which). This sequence joins TRBV7-2 and TRBJ1-1, with D possibly TRBD1 on 5 matching bases. This sequence originates from a woman aged 25 to 39 who had recovered from COVID-19. In DNA form, the CDR3 reads TGTGCCAGCAGCTCCCCAGGGTGGGGCACTGAAGCTTTCTTT. It translates to CASSSPGWGTEAFF.